These T cell receptor beta chains were read from a single sample in a study of blood T cell repertoires in COVID-19. Repertoires were generated with immunoSEQ multiplex PCR, while TCRdb's copy carries only in-frame clones and drops some. This sample carries roughly 120,000 clones, 80% to 95% of them seen once, and the ten largest clones take roughly 2.1%. Material for sequencing was peripheral blood. These receptors all stem from a man aged 50-60 years with COVID-19, enrolled during active disease. Both conserved end residues are part of each CDR3. A D gene is named only where the DNA matches it firmly. Clone sizes are given selectively: once, few, many, or a class where the clone is expanded.

TRBJ1-5 . . TRBV19 TGTGCCAGTAGTATAGCTGGAGACGGGATGACCCAGCATTTT CASSIAGDGMTQHF
TRBJ2-5 TRBD2 . TRBV27 TGTGCCAGCGGGGAGGGAGGAGAGACCCAGTACTTC CASGEGGETQYF
TRBJ2-3 TRBD2 . TRBV9 TGTGCCAGCAGCGTGACTAGCGGGAGAGTCACAGATACGCAGTATTTT CASSVTSGRVTDTQYF
TRBJ2-3 . . TRBV20-1 TGCAGTGCTAGTAGTCCTAGCGGCACAGATACGCAGTATTTT CSASSPSGTDTQYF
TRBJ1-5 . few TRBV4-1 TGCGCCAGCAGCCAAGGGGAGAGGACTAATCAGCCCCAGCATTTT CASSQGERTNQPQHF
TRBJ1-2 TRBD1 . TRBV28 TGTGCCAGTCGGACAGGGGGTTATGGCTACACCTTC CASRTGGYGYTF
TRBJ2-1 . . TRBV4-3 TGCGCCAGCAGCCAAGATCAGTGGGGCAGCTTCATCTCCTACAATGAGCAGTTCTTC CASSQDQWGSFISYNEQFF
TRBJ1-1 . . TRBV10-3 TGTGCCATCAGTGATCCGGACAGCGCGAACACTGAAGCTTTCTTT CAISDPDSANTEAFF
TRBJ2-5 . . TRBV5-6 TGTGCCAGCAGCTTGCCCAGGGGCCAAGAGACCCAGTACTTC CASSLPRGQETQYF
TRBJ1-4 . . TRBV18 TGTGCCAGCTCACCACGTGTCAGGGTACGGTGGGCTAATGAAAAACTGTTTTTT CASSPRVRVRWANEKLFF
TRBJ2-5 TRBD2 . TRBV7-6 TGTGCCAGCAGCTTAATGGCTAGCGGGCTGCAAGAGACCCAGTACTTC CASSLMASGLQETQYF
TRBJ2-1 TRBD2 . TRBV6-4 TGTGCCAGCAGTGACTCAGCGGGAGGGAACAATGAGCAGTTCTTC CASSDSAGGNNEQFF
TRBJ2-1 . . TRBV15 TGTGCCACCAGCGGCCTCCTGTTCTTC CATSGLLFF
TRBJ1-1 TRBD1 once TRBV25-1 TGTGCCAGCAGTGGGACAGGGGGGTTCACTGAAGCTTTCTTT CASSGTGGFTEAFF
TRBJ1-3 TRBD1 . TRBV30 TGTGCCTGGAGTGGAAGACAGGGCTCTGGAAACACCATATATTTT CAWSGRQGSGNTIYF
TRBJ1-5 . . TRBV29-1 TGCAGCGTGGAAGGGTCGGCCCAGGGGCCCCAGCATTTT CSVEGSAQGPQHF
TRBJ1-4 . . TRBV6-5 TGTGCCAGCAGTAAGAACACAGGTCCCCCGATGCAACTGTTTTTT CASSKNTGPPMQLFF
TRBJ2-7 TRBD2 . TRBV2 TGTGCCAGCGCCCTACCAGCGGGGGTTAGGGAGCAGTACTTC CASALPAGVREQYF
TRBJ2-1 TRBD1 . TRBV7-7 TGTGCTAGCAGCCCACAGGGGGCCCAGCACCATGAGCAGTTCTTC CASSPQGAQHHEQFF
TRBJ2-1 . . TRBV18 TGTGCCAGCTCACCAGTTATAGACAATGAGCAGTTCTTC CASSPVIDNEQFF
TRBJ2-2 . . TRBV18 TGTGCCAGCTCACCACCTGCGGCAGGGTTCAGCGGGGAGCTGTTTTTT CASSPPAAGFSGELFF
TRBJ1-1 . . TRBV5-1 TGCGCCAGCAGCCCCTTTGGCAGGGGAGCTGAAGCTTTCTTT CASSPFGRGAEAFF
TRBJ1-4 . . TRBV5-1 TGCGCCAGCAGCTTGGCCTCGGGGGTAGGCAATGAAAAACTGTTTTTT CASSLASGVGNEKLFF
TRBJ1-2 TRBD1 . TRBV7-6 TGTGCCAGCAGCTCCCAACCGGGACAGGTGCCCCAGGGCTACACCTTC CASSSQPGQVPQGYTF
TRBJ2-2 TRBD2 . TRBV7-3 TGTGCCAGCAGAGACTCTAGCGGGAGGACCCCCGGGGAGCTGTTTTTT CASRDSSGRTPGELFF
TRBJ2-3 TRBD2 . TRBV7-3 TGTGCCAGCAGCTCTAGCGGGAGGACCGGAGATACGCAGTATTTT CASSSSGRTGDTQYF
TRBJ1-1 TRBD1 . TRBV4-2 TGTGCCAGCAGCCTTACGGACAGGGTGGGGGACACTGAAGCTTTCTTT CASSLTDRVGDTEAFF